Below, 2 T cell receptor beta chains from the same sample are listed, as sequenced in a study of tumour-infiltrating T cells in Burkitt lymphoma. Here immunoSEQ multiplex PCR was the method, and the copy in TCRdb shows in-frame clones only, minus some. This sample has 14,000 or so clones; 30% occur once, and the top ten carry more than 5.5%. The sample comprised tumor tissue. The receptors come from a human donor with diffuse large B-cell lymphoma.

This sequence joins TRBV9 and TRBJ2-2; D remains unclear. Per germline, CDR1 SGDLS and CDR2 YYNGEE. Trimming pared 4 bases from V and 4 bases from J, leaving 11 bases between. The CDR3 extends over 14 amino acids. The CDR3 nucleotides are TGTGCCAGCAGCTCTCGCATGGCCACCGGGGAGCTGTTTTTT. This codes for CASSSRMATGELFF.

The sample holds a few counts of this clone. One end of the junction fails to match germline, which may point to a read error. The chain has TRBV7-7 and TRBJ2-5; the match to TRBD2 covers 7 bases. Germline values: CDR1 SSHAT, CDR2 FNYEAQ (reference sequence). CDR3 length equals 14 residues. CDR3 DNA sequence: TGTGCTAGCAGCTTATTCGCTAGCGGAGAGACCCAGTACTTC. This encodes CASSLFASGETQYF.